This T cell receptor (beta chain) was captured by sequencing in a study of T cell changes during pregnancy in multiple sclerosis. Sequencing was performed with immunoSEQ multiplex PCR; in TCRdb, only in-frame clones are kept and a portion is missing. The sample has tens of thousands of clones, 94% seen once. Germline V gene sequence: CDR1 LNHDA, CDR2 SQIVND (reference sequence). The CDR3 spans 13 residues. V was shortened by 0 bases and J by 4 bases, with 7 bases between the two germline ends. The TCR sequence derives from a female donor with multiple sclerosis, enrolled in a pregnancy study. This chain links TRBV19 with TRBJ2-7, with a weak D call TRBD1 (5 bases). Source: CD4+ T cells from peripheral blood mononuclear cells, taken in the first trimester of pregnancy. This CDR3 reads CASSIDRQYEQYF. The CDR3 nucleotides are TGTGCCAGTAGTATAGACCGACAGTACGAGCAGTACTTC.